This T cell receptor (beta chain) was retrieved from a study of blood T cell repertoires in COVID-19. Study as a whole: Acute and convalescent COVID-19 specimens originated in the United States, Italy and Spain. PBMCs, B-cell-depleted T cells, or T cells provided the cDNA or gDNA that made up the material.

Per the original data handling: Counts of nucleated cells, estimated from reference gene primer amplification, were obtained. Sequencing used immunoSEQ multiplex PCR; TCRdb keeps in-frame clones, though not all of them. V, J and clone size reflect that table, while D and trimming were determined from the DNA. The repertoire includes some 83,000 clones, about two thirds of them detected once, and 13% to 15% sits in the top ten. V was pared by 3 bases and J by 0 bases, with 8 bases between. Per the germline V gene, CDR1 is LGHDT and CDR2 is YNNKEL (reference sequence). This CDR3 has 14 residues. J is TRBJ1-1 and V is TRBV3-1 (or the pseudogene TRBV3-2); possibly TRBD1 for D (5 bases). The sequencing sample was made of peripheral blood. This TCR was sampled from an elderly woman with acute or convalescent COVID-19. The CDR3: CASSHRQLNTEAFF. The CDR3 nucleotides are TGTGCCAGCAGCCATCGACAGTTGAACACTGAAGCTTTCTTT.